The source of this TCR beta chain is a study of cytomegalovirus exposure and HLA in healthy donors. General study results and limits: Generally TCR sequences proved uncommon, though certain public TCRs appeared in numerous donors. CMV serostatus was the only immune exposure information that was available. A likely sequencing artifact accounted for one observed cluster of highly shared sequence variants.

This PCR relied on a set of 60 Vbeta primers and 13 Jbeta primers. Data came from immunoSEQ multiplex PCR; TCRdb stores just in-frame clones and leaves some out. In the table there are under 200,000 clones, approximately 86% of which are singletons. With respect to this clone: Its antigen is unknown.

Unrecorded immune exposures were likely, despite nominal health at sampling. This clonotype originated in a woman in her 30s in good health and CMV-seronegative. Sequencing was done on a sample of PBMCs.

CDR3 residues: CASSTVLANTYNEQFF. The CDR3 nucleotides are TGTGCCAGCAGCACCGTACTAGCGAACACCTACAATGAGCAGTTCTTC. This rearrangement joins TRBV7-6 to TRBJ2-1; 7 bases align to TRBD2. The germline CDR1 and CDR2 sequences are SGHVS and FNYEAQ. The CDR3 is 16 amino acids. V was clipped by 5 bases and J by 2 bases; unmatched bases: 9.